This T cell receptor (beta chain) was obtained from a study of blood T cell repertoires in COVID-19 (dated by TCRdb to the early 2020s). Background on the whole study: The collaborator samples originated in the United States, Italy and Spain and spanned the acute and convalescent phases of COVID-19. The material from the prospective study consisted of cDNA or gDNA derived from T cells, B-cell-depleted T cells, or PBMCs. Deeply sampled blood TCRbeta repertoires from subjects exposed to, actively infected with, or recovered from COVID-19 were included in the dataset. A freely available public database, intended as a resource for researchers studying the immune response to SARS-CoV-2, is where the repertoires were released. Samples came from the ongoing ImmuneRACE study (first 160 participants) plus 1,254 subjects from 6 global collaborators. Sample metadata almost always included a de-identified subject ID, COVID-19 status, age in years and sex. Where HLA class I and class II types were available, the types were taken from metadata supplied by the sample provider, not from assay-based typing. What the work shows at the level of the full study, not this receptor alone: How much clinical and demographic metadata was included differed by source and by participant, and the metadata was provided uncurated.

The immunoSEQ Assay, a bias-controlled multiplex PCR, was used to amplify TCRbeta CDR3 regions from genomic DNA. The authors' pipeline ran thus. Nucleated cell counts per sample were estimated from amplification of reference gene primers within the assay. To quantify the absolute abundance of each unique TCRbeta CDR3 rearrangement, sequence reads were collapsed and filtered. For each sample, productive Simpson clonality was calculated by taking the square root of Simpson's diversity index across productive rearrangements. As stored in TCRdb, this immuneACCESS dataset retains in-frame rearrangements with V and J assigned. A fraction of the clones does not appear; measured against another copy, unresolved V genes explain less than half of the discrepancy, and the remainder lacks a known reason. V and J calls and clone size are as listed in that table; D and trimming were resolved from the DNA. The sample contains about 90,000 clones, 85% to 95% of them found a single time. The ten largest clones add up to under 7.5% of the sample.

A note on this clone: Its antigen is still unknown. No base quality values were provided; no much bigger clone lies one nucleotide off.

The collaborating institutions used their own protocols to collect whole blood in K2EDTA tubes. Collaborator samples were shipped for TCRbeta analysis as frozen whole blood, isolated PBMCs, or DNA extracted from either sample type. V is shortened by 0 bases, J by 6 bases, and the region joining them spans 13 bases. CDR1 and CDR2 were assigned from the germline V gene as SGDLS and YYNGEE. Spanning cysteine to phenylalanine, the CDR3 consists of 15 amino acids. Only CDR3 DNA is held: 45 bases, read in frame from base 1. In this chain, TRBV9 is recombined with TRBJ2-1; possibly the D gene is TRBD2, per 5 matching bases. This sequence was found in an older woman with active COVID-19. The specimen was peripheral blood. The DNA sequence is given as TGTGCCAGCAGCGTAGAGATTAGTGGGAGCAATGAGCAGTTCTTC. It encodes CASSVEISGSNEQFF.